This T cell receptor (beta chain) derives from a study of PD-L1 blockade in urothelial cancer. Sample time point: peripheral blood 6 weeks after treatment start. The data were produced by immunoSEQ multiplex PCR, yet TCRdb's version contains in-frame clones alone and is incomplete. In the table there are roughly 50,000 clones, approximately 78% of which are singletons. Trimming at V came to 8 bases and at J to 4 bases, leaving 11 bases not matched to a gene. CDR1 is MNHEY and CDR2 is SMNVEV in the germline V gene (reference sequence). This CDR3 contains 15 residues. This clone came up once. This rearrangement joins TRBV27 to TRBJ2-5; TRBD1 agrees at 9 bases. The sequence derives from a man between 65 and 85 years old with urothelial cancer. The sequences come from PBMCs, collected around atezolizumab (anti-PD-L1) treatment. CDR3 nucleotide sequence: TGTGCCAGCTCCGCAGACAGGGGGTTTTTAGAGACCCAGTACTTC. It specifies CASSADRGFLETQYF.